A single sample gave rise to the 20 T cell receptor beta chains below, sequenced in a study of T cell changes during pregnancy in multiple sclerosis. Libraries were prepared by immunoSEQ multiplex PCR; TCRdb keeps only in-frame clonotypes and omits some of them. Of 95,000 to 110,000 clones in the sample, about 90% are singletons; the top ten hold 0.9% to 0.95%. This specimen consisted of peripheral blood, obtained after pregnancy. These receptors originate from a female donor with multiple sclerosis, enrolled in a pregnancy study.

The chain is built from TRBV5-1 and TRBJ2-3, with 8 bases fitting TRBD1. V gave up 3 bases and J gave up 3 bases; unmatched junction bases: 15. This CDR3 spans 18 amino acids. Looked up from germline, CDR1 is SGHRS and CDR2 is YFSETQ. CDR3 sequence reads: CASSSGQGVWIRTDTQYF. The CDR3 DNA sequence: TGCGCCAGCAGCTCAGGACAGGGCGTGTGGATTAGAACAGATACGCAGTATTTT.

V usage is TRBV30 and J usage is TRBJ1-1; 7 nucleotides agree with TRBD1. Trimming at V came to 3 bases and at J to 1 base, leaving 14 bases not matched to a gene. There are 17 residues in the CDR3. Germline loops: CDR1 GTSNPN, CDR2 SVGIG (reference sequence). As DNA, the CDR3 is TGTGCCTGGAGATCGGGACAGCTCTCGAAGGGGAACACTGAAGCTTTCTTT. This codes for CAWRSGQLSKGNTEAFF.

The chain has TRBV6-5 and TRBJ2-7, with D possibly being TRBD1 (6 bases). The CDR3 consists of 14 residues. CDR1 is MNHEY and CDR2 is SVGAGI in the germline V gene. Trimming removed 6 bases at V and 1 base at J, with 13 bases between. In DNA form, the CDR3 reads TGTGCCAGCAGCCTCCAGACAGGATCCTACGAGCAGTACTTC. It translates to CASSLQTGSYEQYF.

V usage is TRBV5-5 and J usage is TRBJ1-1, with D maybe TRBD1 (5 bases). This CDR3 contains 13 residues. Between the trimmed V and J ends, which lost 4 bases and 3 bases, there was a span of 10 bases. Germline-derived CDR1 and CDR2 are SGHKS and YYEKEE (reference sequence). The DNA of the CDR3 is TGTGCCAGCAGCCTATCGGGGGACACTGAAGCTTTCTTT. Its translation is CASSLSGDTEAFF. Filled out from reference TRBV5-5 and TRBJ1-1, the complete variable domain reads DAGVTQSPTHLIKTRGQQVTLRCSPISGHKSVSWYQQVLGQGPQFIFQYYEKEERGRGNFPDRFSARQFPNYSSELNVNALLLGDSALYLCASSLSGDTEAFFGQGTRLTVV.

V usage is TRBV9 and J usage is TRBJ1-1; tentatively, D is TRBD1 (6 bases). The ends were cut back, 3 bases at V and 3 bases at J, with 12 bases in the middle. The CDR3 contains 14 residues. Germline V gives CDR1 SGDLS, CDR2 YYNGEE. CDR3 DNA: TGTGCCAGCAGCGCTCGAGGACAGTACACTGAAGCTTTCTTT. Its protein product is CASSARGQYTEAFF.

J is TRBJ1-1 and V is TRBV6-6; D is perhaps TRBD1 (5 bases). Germline CDR1 is MNHNY and CDR2 is SVGAGI (reference sequence). CDR3 length: 15 residues. V dropped 2 bases and J dropped 2 bases, with 12 bases sitting between them. Written as DNA, the CDR3 is TGTGCCAGCAGTTACGCCGGCCAGGGAAACACTGAAGCTTTCTTT. Protein sequence: CASSYAGQGNTEAFF.

This clone occurred once. V usage is TRBV6-1 and J usage is TRBJ2-5, with 12 bases matching TRBD2. Germline values: CDR1 MNHNS, CDR2 SASEGT. The CDR3 is made up of 14 amino acids. Trimming took 8 bases from V and 2 from J; bases not matched to a gene: 3. The CDR3 sequence: CASGTSGSQETQYF. CDR3 bases: TGTGCCAGCGGGACTAGCGGGTCTCAAGAGACCCAGTACTTC.

The V call is TRBV30, the J call TRBJ2-2; D perhaps matches TRBD1 (8 bases). From germline, CDR1 is GTSNPN and CDR2 SVGIG (reference sequence). The V and J ends lost 4 bases and 6 bases respectively, with 12 bases between them. The CDR3 length is 13 residues. CDR3 in DNA: TGTGCCTGGAACAGGGGGGGTCCCGGGGAGCTGTTTTTT. Encoded protein: CAWNRGGPGELFF.

Note on this clone: The sample contains more than one DNA sequence encoding this CDR3. The chain uses TRBV7-9 and TRBJ1-2; 9 bases line up with TRBD1. The ends lost 6 bases at V and 5 bases at J; junction bases unmatched: 10. The CDR3 sequence is 15 residues long. Germline CDR1 and CDR2: SEHNR and FQNEAQ (reference sequence). DNA for the CDR3: TGTGCCAGCAGTTTGGGGGGACAGGGCAGTTATGGCTACACCTTC. Translating gives CASSLGGQGSYGYTF.

The rearrangement joins TRBV25-1 to TRBJ1-4; D remains ambiguous. Germline values: CDR1 MGHDK, CDR2 SYGVNS. The CDR3 is 17 residues long. The germline V and J ends were trimmed by 7 bases and 0 bases, with 18 bases remaining between them. The CDR3 region has the DNA TGTGCCAGCACCGACACGAGACACAAGGCAACTAATGAAAAACTGTTTTTT. The encoded protein is CASTDTRHKATNEKLFF.

This chain joins TRBV30 and TRBJ2-3; 7 bases agree with TRBD2. Germline assignment: CDR1 GTSNPN and CDR2 SVGIG (reference sequence). Losses at the gene ends were 5 bases for V and 7 bases for J; bases not matched to a gene: 15. CDR3 length: 15 residues. The chain's CDR3 is CAWYPLIAGQHTQYF. CDR3 nucleotides: TGTGCCTGGTACCCCCTAATAGCGGGCCAACATACGCAGTATTTT.

This chain links TRBV4-1 with TRBJ2-7; TRBD1 matches at 8 bases. Germline V gene lookup returns CDR1 MGHRA and CDR2 YSYEKL. This CDR3 comprises 16 residues. With 0 bases clipped from V and 6 bases from J, the junction kept 10 bases outside the gene matches. The CDR3 protein is CASSQDLRGTGREQYF. The CDR3 region has the DNA TGCGCCAGCAGCCAAGATCTGAGGGGGACAGGCCGCGAGCAGTACTTC.

V usage is TRBV7-6 and J usage is TRBJ2-1; 8 bases fit TRBD1. This CDR3 region has 15 residues. Germline assignment: CDR1 SGHVS and CDR2 FNYEAQ. J was trimmed by 3 bases and V by 5 bases; bases with no gene match: 6. CDR3 sequence: CASSVRQGNYNEQFF. The CDR3 bases are TGTGCCAGCAGCGTAAGACAGGGGAACTACAATGAGCAGTTCTTC.

The chain joins TRBV29-1 to TRBJ2-2; 8 bases are a match to TRBD1. The CDR3 length is 15 residues. Germline assignment: CDR1 SQVTM and CDR2 ANQGSEA. V was pared by 0 bases and J by 5 bases, with 5 bases of the junction left unmatched. CDR3 nucleotides: TGCAGCGTTGAAGACAGGGGGCCGGGGACCGGGGAGCTGTTTTTT. It encodes CSVEDRGPGTGELFF.

This clone was recorded only once. The V and J genes are TRBV7-9 and TRBJ2-5; perhaps TRBD2 as D (6 bases). V lost 5 bases and J lost 5, with 12 bases in between. There are 13 residues in the CDR3. CDR1 and CDR2 from the germline V gene are SEHNR and FQNEAQ (reference sequence). The CDR3 DNA is TGTGCCAGCAGCCCCGAAGGGAGGGAGACCCAGTACTTC. Translation gives CASSPEGRETQYF.

This chain uses TRBV19 with TRBJ2-1; D call uncertain. Germline V gene data show CDR1 as LNHDA and CDR2 as SQIVND (reference sequence). The CDR3 consists of 12 residues. Trimming cost V 5 bases and J 6 bases, with 8 bases left between them. CDR3 region: CASSRSFNEQFF. The CDR3 coding sequence is TGTGCCAGTAGTCGTTCTTTCAATGAGCAGTTCTTC.

The chain joins TRBV2 to TRBJ2-1; TRBD1 agrees at 7 bases. The CDR3 is made up of 13 amino acids. The germline CDR1 and CDR2 sequences are SNHLY and FYNNEI. V shed 8 bases and J 6 bases; nucleotides not matched to a gene: 7. In DNA, the CDR3 is TGTGCCAGCGGCAACAGGGGCTCCAATGAGCAGTTCTTC. Amino acid sequence: CASGNRGSNEQFF.

In its sample, this clone was seen once. In DNA form, the CDR3 reads TGTGCCAGTAGTATGGGGAGTAGAGAGACCCAGTACTTC. This gives the protein CASSMGSRETQYF. The rearrangement uses TRBV19 and TRBJ2-5; D perhaps matches TRBD2 (5 bases). The CDR3 is 13 residues long. Trimming cost V 3 bases and J 4 bases, with 9 bases left between them. The V gene's germline CDR1 is LNHDA and CDR2 SQIVND (reference sequence).

The chain joins TRBV5-1 to TRBJ2-5, with D maybe TRBD1 (5 bases). V lost 0 bases to trimming and J lost 4 bases, with 10 bases between them. This CDR3 has 14 amino acids. Germline V gene sequence: CDR1 SGHRS, CDR2 YFSETQ. The CDR3, as DNA: TGCGCCAGCAGCTTGGCAGGGTCGGGAGAGACCCAGTACTTC. Translated: CASSLAGSGETQYF.

The V call is TRBV11-3, the J call TRBJ2-2; 8 positions agree with TRBD1. In germline, CDR1 is SGHNT, CDR2 YENEEA. The length of the CDR3 is 14 residues. The J segment lost 4 bases and the V segment lost 5 bases, leaving 3 bases of the junction unmatched. This chain's CDR3 is CASSPGTGTGELFF. The CDR3, as DNA: TGTGCCAGCAGCCCCGGGACAGGCACCGGGGAGCTGTTTTTT. Full variable domain (outside the CDR3, taken from reference TRBV11-3 and TRBJ2-2): EAGVVQSPRYKIIEKKQPVAFWCNPISGHNTLYWYLQNLGQGPELLIRYENEEAVDDSQLPKDRFSAERLKGVDSTLKIQPAELGDSAVYLCASSPGTGTGELFFGEGSRLTVL.